The entry below describes one TCR beta chain. The table lists this clone with a count of one. Which antigen it targets is not known. Base-call qualities are not available, and no considerably larger clone is one nucleotide away. In the same sample, other DNA sequences code for this CDR3. This sample is drawn from a study of blood T cell repertoires in COVID-19 (dated by TCRdb to about 2020). Regarding the complete study: Samples covering the acute and convalescent phases of COVID-19 were provided by collaborators in the United States, Italy and Spain. The repertoires were made available in a free public database intended to serve as a resource for research on the immune response to SARS-CoV-2. Samples came from the ongoing ImmuneRACE study (first 160 participants) plus 1,254 subjects from 6 global collaborators. Nearly every sample came with metadata listing a de-identified subject ID, COVID-19 status, age in years and sex. Where available, HLA class I and class II types were obtained from metadata supplied by the sample provider rather than from assay-based typing. The prospective study material was composed of cDNA or gDNA derived from T cells, B-cell-depleted T cells, or PBMCs. Subjects who had been exposed to COVID-19, were actively infected with it, or had recovered from it provided the deeply sampled blood TCRbeta repertoires that made up the dataset.

TCRbeta CDR3 regions were amplified from genomic DNA by means of the immunoSEQ Assay, a bias-controlled multiplex PCR. Regarding the original processing steps: The number of nucleated cells in each sample was estimated by amplification of reference gene primers within the assay. To quantify the absolute abundance of each unique TCRbeta CDR3 rearrangement, sequence reads were collapsed and filtered. For each sample, productive Simpson clonality was calculated by taking the square root of Simpson's diversity index across productive rearrangements. The clones in this table, taken by TCRdb from immuneACCESS, are in-frame only. Not every clone is retained; where verified, under half of the shortfall comes from an unresolved V gene, and the cause of the rest is unknown. From that table come the V and J calls and clone size; the DNA was used to work out D and trimming. This sample is represented by over 250,000 clones; approximately 89% of them were singletons. Under 2.5% of the sample is taken by the ten largest.

In the prospective study, participants were about 18 to 95 years old, resided in 25 or so geographic areas of the United States, and were enrolled through a virtual design. In the prospective study, cohorts were assigned on the basis of participant-reported clinical history obtained from a screening survey and a study questionnaire. Recovered participants in ImmuneRACE Cohort 3 were defined by two consecutive negative NP/OP PCR tests, clearance by a healthcare professional, or resolution of symptoms. In the prospective study, mobile phlebotomists collected whole blood, serum and a nasopharyngeal or oropharyngeal swab from each participant. Participants in the prospective study had the option to provide additional blood draws and questionnaires over a roughly 2-month period. Before DNA extraction, prospective study blood samples were shipped either frozen or at room temperature. The investigation overall reported the following: The amount of clinical and demographic metadata varied by source and participant and was provided uncurated.

Between the V and J ends, shortened by 2 bases and 2 bases respectively, the junction contains 4 bases. The germline V gene supplies CDR1 MDHEN and CDR2 SYDVKM. Measured from the cysteine to the phenylalanine, the CDR3 is 12 residues long. The kept DNA is CDR3 alone, 36 bases in frame from the first base. The chain is encoded by TRBV28 joined to TRBJ2-7; too little of a D gene remains to name it. The sample was PBMCs or T cells enriched from blood (not recorded which). The origin of this receptor is an older woman who had recovered from COVID-19. The CDR3 region reads CASSLRAYEQYF. The DNA sequence is given as TGTGCCAGCAGTTTACGGGCCTACGAGCAGTACTTC.